Below are 21 T cell receptor beta chains sequenced from a single sample in a study of early T cells in non-severe SARS-CoV-2 infection. TCRdb re-derived calls from the 5' RACE reads in MiXCR, one entry per CDR3 protein. Of 100,000 to 150,000 distinct CDR3 sequences listed, about 15% are singletons. Sequencing was performed on whole blood. Source of these receptors: an adult who was a healthcare worker with PCR-confirmed SARS-CoV-2 infection or an uninfected control (not recorded which).

In its sample, this clonotype was seen a few times. The J gene is TRBJ2-5, the V gene TRBV7-9; tentative D call: TRBD2 (6 bases). The germline CDR1 and CDR2 sequences are SEHNR and FQNEAQ (reference sequence). The length of the CDR3 is 17 residues. Trimming left V 3 bases short and J 5 bases short, with 22 bases between. CDR3 loop: CASSLGSGRGGVETQYF. In nucleotides, the CDR3 is TGTGCCAGCAGCTTGGGATCTGGGCGGGGAGGTGTGGAGACCCAGTACTTC.

The chain carries TRBV11-2 and TRBJ2-1; D may match TRBD1 or TRBD2 (5 bases each). Germline V gives CDR1 SGHAT, CDR2 FQNNGV. Trimming stripped 8 bases from V and 0 bases from J, with 11 bases between. This CDR3 has 14 amino acids. The DNA for the CDR3 is TGTGCCAGCCGGGCAGGGAGCTCCTACAATGAGCAGTTCTTC. This sequence encodes CASRAGSSYNEQFF.

This clonotype was seen a handful of times. CDR3 DNA: TGCGCCAGCAGGATGACAGGGGTAATGTCCTATGGCTACACCTTC. This codes for CASRMTGVMSYGYTF. The J gene is TRBJ1-2, the V gene TRBV5-1; 8 positions match TRBD1. The CDR3 has 15 amino acids. CDR1 is SGHRS and CDR2 is YFSETQ in the germline V gene. J was trimmed by 4 bases and V by 5 bases; bases with no gene match: 10.

The chain employs TRBV29-1 and TRBJ1-1; no clear D. V lost 8 bases, J lost 0 bases, and 10 bases lay in between. The CDR3 consists of 12 residues. Germline assignment: CDR1 SQVTM and CDR2 ANQGSEA. CDR3 DNA sequence: TGCAGCTCAGGAACGGTGAACACTGAAGCTTTCTTT. Its protein product is CSSGTVNTEAFF. Filled out from reference TRBV29-1 and TRBJ1-1, the complete variable domain reads SAVISQKPSRDICQRGTSLTIQCQVDSQVTMMFWYRQQPGQSLTLIATANQGSEATYESGFVIDKFPISRPNLTFSTLTVSNMSPEDSSIYLCSSGTVNTEAFFGQGTRLTVV.

This clonotype has only a few counts. The V gene is TRBV10-3, the J gene TRBJ2-7; maybe TRBD2 (5 bases). V was shortened by 6 bases and J by 2 bases, with 11 bases between the two germline ends. Germline lookup yields CDR1 ENHRY and CDR2 SYGVKD. CDR3 size: 13 residues. The CDR3 reads CAISGMGAYEQYF. In nucleotides, the CDR3 is TGTGCCATCAGCGGGATGGGAGCCTACGAGCAGTACTTC.

In its sample, this clonotype was seen many times. The J gene is TRBJ2-2, the V gene TRBV30; D remains unclear. CDR3 length: 14 residues. Germline V gene data show CDR1 as GTSNPN and CDR2 as SVGIG (reference sequence). V lost 0 bases, J lost 4 bases, and 9 bases lay in between. The CDR3 sequence: CAWSVQISTGELFF. Here the CDR3 DNA reads TGTGCCTGGAGTGTACAAATAAGCACCGGGGAGCTGTTTTTT.

J is TRBJ2-6 and V is TRBV3-1; 9 positions agree with TRBD1. The V segment lost 5 bases and the J segment 0 bases; nucleotides outside the gene matches: 14. This CDR3 is built from 20 residues. Germline V lookup: CDR1 LGHDT, CDR2 YNNKEL (reference sequence). The CDR3 nucleotides are TGTGCCAGCAGCGATGAATATTCGGGGACAGGGAGCTCTGGGGCCAACGTCCTGACTTTC. Translated, it gives CASSDEYSGTGSSGANVLTF.

The chain is built from TRBV20-1 and TRBJ1-4, with TRBD1 matching over 7 bases. CDR1 is DFQATT and CDR2 is SNEGSKA in the germline V gene (reference sequence). The V segment lost 8 bases and the J segment 2 bases; nucleotides outside the gene matches: 5. CDR3 length equals 13 residues. CDR3 protein: CSLPGQTNEKLFF. In nucleotides, the CDR3 is TGCAGTTTGCCGGGACAGACTAATGAAAAACTGTTTTTT.

This clonotype was observed a handful of times. The V call is TRBV5-6, the J call TRBJ1-1; D unresolved. Germline CDR1 SGHDT, CDR2 YYEEEE. This CDR3 has 13 residues. Trimming stripped 3 bases from V and 10 bases from J, with 16 bases between. The CDR3 sequence: CASSSTGKRSAFF. The CDR3 nucleotides read TGTGCCAGCAGCTCGACCGGGAAGAGGTCAGCTTTCTTT. Based on the CDR3 plus reference TRBV5-6 and TRBJ1-1, the full variable domain is DAGVTQSPTHLIKTRGQQVTLRCSPKSGHDTVSWYQQALGQGPQFIFQYYEEEERQRGNFPDRFSGHQFPNYSSELNVNALLLGDSALYLCASSSTGKRSAFFGQGTRLTVV.

The chain combines TRBV29-1 with TRBJ1-3; weak D call: TRBD1 (5 bases). The CDR3 has 12 amino acids. Trimming removed 8 bases from V and 4 bases from J, with 12 bases in between. CDR1 and CDR2 (germline): SQVTM, ANQGSEA. The CDR3 sequence is CSSRGTGNTIYF. The CDR3 DNA reads as TGCAGCTCGAGGGGTACGGGAAACACCATATATTTT.

The V and J genes are TRBV18 and TRBJ2-3; possibly TRBD2 for D (6 bases). The CDR3 totals 16 residues. V gave up 4 bases and J gave up 4 bases, with 18 bases separating them. Germline V gene sequence: CDR1 KGHSH, CDR2 LQKENI. For the CDR3, the DNA is TGTGCCAGCTCACTTTCCGGGACTCCGGGTCCAGATACGCAGTATTTT. It encodes CASSLSGTPGPDTQYF.

At least ten counts were recorded for this clonotype. The CDR3 region is CAWSPGSYEQYF. The CDR3 region has the DNA TGTGCCTGGAGCCCTGGTTCCTACGAGCAGTACTTC. This chain uses TRBV30 with TRBJ2-7; D unresolved. This CDR3 has 12 residues. Trimming removed 3 bases at V and 1 base at J, with 7 bases between. The V gene's germline CDR1 is GTSNPN and CDR2 SVGIG (reference sequence).

The V and J genes are TRBV30 and TRBJ2-5; D gene ambiguous. V was cut by 0 bases and J by 7 bases, with 9 bases left in between. Germline CDR1 GTSNPN, CDR2 SVGIG (reference sequence). This CDR3 contains 12 residues. CDR3 nucleotide sequence: TGTGCCTGGAGTGTTTTCGGTGGGACCCAGTACTTC. Translating it yields CAWSVFGGTQYF.

The CDR3 loop reads CSAQRSGNTGELFF. In DNA form, the CDR3 reads TGCAGTGCGCAAAGGTCGGGGAACACCGGGGAGCTGTTTTTT. The chain couples TRBV20-1 to TRBJ2-2, with D unresolved. CDR1 is DFQATT, CDR2 SNEGSKA, per germline (reference sequence). The V end lost 6 bases, the J end lost 1 base, and 12 bases lay between the germline ends. This CDR3 is built from 14 residues.

V usage is TRBV10-1 and J usage is TRBJ1-3; D ambiguous. Germline lookup yields CDR1 WNHNN and CDR2 SYGVQD (reference sequence). V dropped 5 bases and J dropped 6 bases, with 20 bases sitting between them. This CDR3 has 16 residues. CDR3 bases: TGCGCCAGCAGTCCTCAACCTCCGGGAGCTGAAAACACCATATATTTT. This sequence encodes CASSPQPPGAENTIYF.

The V call is TRBV2, the J call TRBJ1-5; the match to TRBD1 covers 9 bases. The CDR3 extends over 15 amino acids. J lost 0 bases, V lost 5 bases, and 2 bases had no gene match. Per germline, CDR1 SNHLY and CDR2 FYNNEI. The CDR3 DNA reads as TGTGCCAGCAGTCCGACAGGGGGTAGCAATCAGCCCCAGCATTTT. Residues: CASSPTGGSNQPQHF.

This chain links TRBV4-2 with TRBJ2-7; D gene uncertain. The CDR3 spans 14 residues. Deletions cut 0 bases from V and 9 bases from J, with 15 bases between. CDR1 LGHNA and CDR2 YNFKEQ come from the germline V gene. The DNA of the CDR3 is TGTGCCAGCAGCCAAGATCCAGGATCCCTTGGGCAGTACTTC. As protein: CASSQDPGSLGQYF.

This chain joins TRBV12-5 and TRBJ1-2, with a tentative D call TRBD1 (5 bases). Germline CDR1 LGHNT, CDR2 FRNRAP. V was trimmed by 4 bases and J by 1 base, leaving 25 bases between them. The CDR3 runs 19 residues. The CDR3 sequence: CASGSRQPRASDINYGYTF. In DNA, the CDR3 is TGTGCTAGTGGTTCTAGACAGCCTCGCGCTTCGGACATTAACTATGGCTACACCTTC.

V usage is TRBV6-1 and J usage is TRBJ1-3; D ambiguous. With 3 bases removed from V and 0 bases from J, the gap between germline ends came to 12 bases. CDR1 and CDR2 from the germline V gene are MNHNS and SASEGT. The CDR3 is made up of 16 amino acids. For the CDR3, the DNA is TGTGCCAGCAGTGATGGGTTCCGAAACTCTGGAAACACCATATATTTT. Translated: CASSDGFRNSGNTIYF.

This clonotype was picked up a small number of times. The rearrangement uses TRBV27 and TRBJ2-5; possible D gene TRBD1, 6 bases. Germline CDR1 and CDR2: MNHEY and SMNVEV (reference sequence). CDR3 length: 14 amino acids. V lost 10 bases and J lost 4, with 19 bases in between. CDR3 amino acids: CATGQDSRGETQYF. CDR3 sequence (DNA): TGTGCCACGGGACAAGACTCCCGGGGAGAGACCCAGTACTTC.

This clonotype was picked up a small number of times. The V call is TRBV6-5, the J call TRBJ1-2; no clear D. The CDR3 contains 12 residues. Trimming stripped 8 bases from V and 1 base from J, with 8 bases between. Germline CDR1 is MNHEY and CDR2 is SVGAGI. The CDR3 is CASSSDNYGYTF. The CDR3 DNA is TGTGCCAGCTCTTCGGATAACTATGGCTACACCTTC.